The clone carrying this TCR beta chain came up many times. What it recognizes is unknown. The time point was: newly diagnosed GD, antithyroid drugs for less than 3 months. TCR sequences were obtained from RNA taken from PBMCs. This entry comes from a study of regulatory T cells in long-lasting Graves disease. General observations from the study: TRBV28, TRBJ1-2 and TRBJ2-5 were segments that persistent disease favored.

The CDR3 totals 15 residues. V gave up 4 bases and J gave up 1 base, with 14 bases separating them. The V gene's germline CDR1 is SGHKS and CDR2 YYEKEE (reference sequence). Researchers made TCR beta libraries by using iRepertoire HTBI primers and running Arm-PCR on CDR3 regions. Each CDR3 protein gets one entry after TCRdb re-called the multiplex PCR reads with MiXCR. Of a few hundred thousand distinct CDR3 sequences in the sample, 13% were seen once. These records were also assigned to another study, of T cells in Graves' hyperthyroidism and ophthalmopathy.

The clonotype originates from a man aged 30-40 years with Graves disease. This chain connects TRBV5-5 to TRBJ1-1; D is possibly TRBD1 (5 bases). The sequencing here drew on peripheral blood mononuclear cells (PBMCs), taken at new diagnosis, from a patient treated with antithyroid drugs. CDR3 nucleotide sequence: TGTGCCAGCAGCCCACGACGGGGGACGAACACTGAAGCTTTCTTT. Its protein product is CASSPRRGTNTEAFF.